Below are 3 T cell receptor beta chains sequenced from a single sample in a study of technical replicates of blood from four donors. Libraries were prepared by immunoSEQ multiplex PCR; TCRdb keeps only in-frame clonotypes and omits some of them. The table includes about 80,000 clones, around 92% detected once. Source material: T cells isolated from PBMCs. These receptor sequences come from a human donor in good health.

This chain connects TRBV30 to TRBJ2-2, with D tentatively TRBD1 (6 bases). Germline CDR1 reads GTSNPN; CDR2 reads SVGIG (reference sequence). V was trimmed by 4 bases and J by 3 bases, leaving 12 bases between them. This CDR3 contains 14 residues. DNA of the CDR3: TGTGCCTGGACCCCAGGGGCATACACCGGGGAGCTGTTTTTT. This sequence encodes CAWTPGAYTGELFF.

This clone was counted a single time. The chain combines TRBV5-4 with TRBJ1-2; tentatively, D is TRBD1 (5 bases). Between the trimmed V and J ends, which lost 2 bases and 4 bases, there was a span of 15 bases. Germline V CDR1 and CDR2: SGHNT, YYREEE (reference sequence). CDR3 length: 15 residues. CDR3 in amino acids: CASSLDRQPVYGYTF. The CDR3 DNA reads TGTGCCAGCAGCTTAGATCGACAGCCCGTCTATGGCTACACCTTC.

This rearrangement joins TRBV6-6 to TRBJ2-7; D is unclear. The CDR3 sequence is 14 residues long. CDR1 MNHNY and CDR2 SVGAGI come from the germline V gene (reference sequence). Trimming cost V 2 bases and J 7 bases, with 15 bases left between them. For the CDR3, the DNA is TGTGCCAGCAGTTACAGGTCAGCCGTCAGGGAGCAGTACTTC. It encodes CASSYRSAVREQYF.